This T cell receptor beta chain originates from a study of control samples from healthy donors and cancer patients (dated by TCRdb to the early 2020s). Library prep was done by the immunoSEQ multiplex PCR assay. In its TCRdb copy, this immuneACCESS table keeps in-frame sequences only and misses some clones. Where compared with another copy, unresolved V genes explain less than half of these, and the others have no known cause. The sample table shows 65,000 to 90,000 clones, and roughly 86% are seen once. Roughly 20% of the sample is taken by the ten largest. The V end loses 3 bases and the J end loses 10 bases, and a stretch of 16 bases separates them. According to the germline V gene, CDR1 reads KGHSH and CDR2 reads LQKENI. The CDR3 spans 15 residues, from the cysteine through the phenylalanine. CDR3 DNA is the only sequence kept; it has 45 bases, read in frame from the first base. For this clone: No antigen is known for it. Base qualities are not recorded, but no much larger clone differs from it by a single base.

The sequence was obtained from a man aged 45-60 years in good health. Recombination linked TRBV18 to TRBJ1-6, with the identity of the D gene unclear. The source material was blood. The nucleotides are TGTGCCAGCTCACCCCCGGGAGGTTCGATCTCACCCCTCCACTTT. It codes for CASSPPGGSISPLHF.